This T cell receptor beta chain was retrieved from a study of vaccination effects on CD4 cells after COVID-19. As for the study in general: It was a median of 72 days after the second dose that post-vaccine samples were obtained. Study-level findings and limits: Late after vaccination, infection- and vaccine-induced clones showed marked clonal contraction.

Sequencing followed a ViraFEST assay step that expanded antigen-specific CD4+ T cells with viral peptide pools. Subsequent to less than twelve days of culture, CD4+ T cells were isolated. As their vaccination, participants received two doses of either BNT162b2 or mRNA-1273. Vaccinees lacked prior SARS-CoV-2 infection and tested negative for nucleocapsid antibodies. This CDR3 is built from 15 residues. Germline lookup yields CDR1 LGHDT and CDR2 YNNKEL (reference sequence). V was pared by 4 bases and J by 13 bases, with 25 bases between. Measured with immunoSEQ multiplex PCR; TCRdb has only the in-frame clones, and not every one. Here the sample spans about 59,000 clones, about 78% being singletons. As to this clone: Antigen: not known.

This sequence was found in a human donor who received a COVID-19 vaccine. The gene calls are TRBV3-1 (or the pseudogene TRBV3-2) and TRBJ1-2; unclear D gene. The sequencing here drew on CD4+ T cells from PBMCs cultured with HCoV-OC43 spike peptides, taken after COVID-19 vaccination. Subset described: HCoV-OC43 spike overlapping peptide pool stimulation. The CDR3 region has the DNA TGTGCCAGCAGCCTTCAAAGGTGGCAAGGAGGGTCTCTCACCTTC. Its translation is CASSLQRWQGGSLTF.